The rows below give T cell receptor beta chains drawn from one sample of a study of regulatory T cells in long-lasting Graves disease. TCRdb re-called the multiplex PCR reads through MiXCR, storing one row per CDR3 protein. Seen here are about 470,000 distinct CDR3 sequences, 15% observed once, and the top ten hold over 15%. These data were also filed under a second study, of T cells in Graves' hyperthyroidism and ophthalmopathy.

Material: peripheral blood mononuclear cells (PBMCs), obtained at new diagnosis, from a patient treated with antithyroid drugs. These receptor sequences come from a woman in her twenties or thirties with Graves disease. Both conserved end residues are part of each CDR3. D genes are given only for firm matches. Clone size is stated in some rows and not others, as once, few, many or a class when expanded.

>NA|many|TRBV3-1|14|TRBJ2-2
CASSLAQGTGELFF
TGTGCCAGCAGCCTCGCACAGGGAACGGGGGAGCTGTTTTTT
>NA|NA|TRBV30|12|TRBJ1-5
CAWSRGGEPQHF
TGTGCCTGGAGTCGGGGGGGGGAGCCCCAGCATTTT
>NA|once|TRBV18|14|TRBJ1-1
CASSPTHRPTEAFF
TGTGCCAGCTCACCAACGCACAGACCCACTGAAGCTTTCTTT
>TRBD1|NA|TRBV20-1|14|TRBJ2-5
CSAMRGRGLETQYF
TGCAGTGCTATGAGGGGCAGGGGGTTGGAGACCCAGTACTTC
>NA|NA|TRBV19|12|TRBJ1-3
CASNFIGNTIYF
TGTGCCAGTAATTTTATCGGAAACACCATATATTTT
>NA|NA|TRBV6-1|14|TRBJ2-7
CASTRGDTSYEQYF
TGTGCCAGCACCCGCGGGGACACCAGCTACGAGCAGTACTTC
>NA|NA|TRBV9|12|TRBJ2-7
CASSVETGEQYF
TGTGCCAGCAGCGTAGAGACGGGCGAGCAGTACTTC
>NA|NA|TRBV3-1|14|TRBJ2-1
CASSQEDSYNEQFF
TGTGCCAGCAGCCAAGAAGATAGCTACAATGAGCAGTTCTTC
>TRBD1|NA|TRBV6-5|17|TRBJ2-7
CASSYGRQGFKSYEQYF
TGTGCCAGCAGTTACGGTAGACAGGGGTTCAAATCCTACGAGCAGTACTTC
>TRBD1|few|TRBV2|12|TRBJ2-1
CASKDRGNEQFF
TGTGCCAGCAAAGACAGGGGCAATGAGCAGTTCTTC
>NA|NA|TRBV19|13|TRBJ2-3
CASSIDRPYTQYF
TGTGCCAGTAGTATTGACAGACCCTATACGCAGTATTTT
>NA|NA|TRBV19|13|TRBJ1-2
CASSPYTTGGYTF
TGTGCCAGTAGTCCCTACACTACAGGTGGCTACACCTTC
>TRBD2|NA|TRBV3-1|17|TRBJ2-3
CASSLAGGAGGTDTQYF
TGTGCCAGCAGCCTCGCTGGGGGCGCGGGAGGGACAGATACGCAGTATTTT
>TRBD1|NA|TRBV4-1|14|TRBJ1-2
CASSQEDRGQGYAF
TGCGCCAGCAGCCAAGAGGACAGGGGGCAGGGCTACGCCTTC
>NA|many|TRBV12-3/TRBV12-4|18|TRBJ2-1
CASSFYGLMVAIYNEQFF
TGTGCCAGCAGTTTTTATGGACTGATGGTAGCTATCTACAATGAGCAGTTCTTC
>TRBD2|many|TRBV30|17|TRBJ2-1
CAWSVSRTSGSGNEQFF
TGTGCCTGGTCGGTTTCCCGGACTAGCGGGAGTGGGAATGAGCAGTTCTTC
>NA|few|TRBV20-1|12|TRBJ2-3
CSARDTGHTQYF
TGCAGTGCTAGAGACACAGGGCATACGCAGTATTTT
>TRBD1|many|TRBV13|15|TRBJ1-1
CASSPLGQGDAEAFF
TGTGCCAGCAGCCCCCTGGGACAGGGAGACGCTGAAGCTTTCTTT
>TRBD2|NA|TRBV4-1|17|TRBJ2-1
CASSRVRMAGAYNEQFF
TGCGCCAGCAGCCGAGTTAGGATGGCGGGAGCCTACAATGAGCAGTTCTTC
>NA|few|TRBV5-4|13|TRBJ2-7
CASSLAGSDEQYF
TGTGCCAGCAGCTTGGCCGGATCCGACGAGCAGTACTTC
>TRBD2|many|TRBV5-5|17|TRBJ2-3
CASSSGGGVTSLDTQYF
TGTGCCAGCAGCTCGGGGGGGGGCGTGACTAGCTTAGATACGCAGTATTTT
>TRBD2|many|TRBV18|19|TRBJ2-1
CASSPLGLAGGRERNEQFF
TGTGCCAGCTCACCACTGGGGCTAGCGGGAGGCCGAGAGCGCAATGAGCAGTTCTTC
>NA|few|TRBV6-1|15|TRBJ2-2
CASRFGDTNTGELFF
TGTGCCAGCCGCTTCGGGGACACAAACACCGGGGAGCTGTTTTTT
>NA|NA|TRBV19|16|TRBJ2-4
CASSLREVGVKNIQYF
TGTGCCAGTAGTCTCCGCGAGGTGGGGGTCAAAAACATTCAGTACTTC
>NA|many|TRBV28|16|TRBJ1-1
CASSLGDGELNTEAFF
TGTGCCAGCAGTTTGGGGGACGGGGAGCTGAACACTGAAGCTTTCTTT
>TRBD2|many|TRBV6-1|14|TRBJ2-1
CASIGLAGQNEQFF
TGTGCCAGCATCGGACTAGCGGGACAGAATGAGCAGTTCTTC
>NA|NA|TRBV20-1|15|TRBJ2-7
CSARDRQGLSYEQYF
TGCAGTGCTAGAGATAGGCAGGGCCTCTCCTACGAGCAGTACTTC
>TRBD1|many|TRBV24-1|17|TRBJ2-4
CATSDPGTGEAKNIQYF
TGTGCCACCAGTGATCCTGGGACAGGGGAAGCCAAAAACATTCAGTACTTC
>NA|few|TRBV3-1|11|TRBJ1-2
CASSQRGGYTF
TGTGCCAGCAGCCAAAGGGGTGGCTACACCTTC